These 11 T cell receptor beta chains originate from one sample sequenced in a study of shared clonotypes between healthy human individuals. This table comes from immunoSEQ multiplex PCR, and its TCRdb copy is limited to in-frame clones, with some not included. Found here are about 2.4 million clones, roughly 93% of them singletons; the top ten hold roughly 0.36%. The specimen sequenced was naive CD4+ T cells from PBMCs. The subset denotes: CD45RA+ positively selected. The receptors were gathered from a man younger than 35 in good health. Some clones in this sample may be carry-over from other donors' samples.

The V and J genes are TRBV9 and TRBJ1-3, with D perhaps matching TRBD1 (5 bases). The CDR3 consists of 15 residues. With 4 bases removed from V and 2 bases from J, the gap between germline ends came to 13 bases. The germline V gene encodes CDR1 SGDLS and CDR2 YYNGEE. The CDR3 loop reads CASSPIGVAGNTIYF. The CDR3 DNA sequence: TGTGCCAGCAGCCCCATAGGGGTGGCTGGAAACACCATATATTTT.

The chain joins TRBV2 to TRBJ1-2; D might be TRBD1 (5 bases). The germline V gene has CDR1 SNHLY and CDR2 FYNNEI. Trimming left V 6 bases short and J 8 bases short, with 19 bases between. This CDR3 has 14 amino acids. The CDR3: CASSAGLVDSGYTF. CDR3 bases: TGTGCCAGCAGCGCAGGGTTAGTAGATTCCGGCTACACCTTC.

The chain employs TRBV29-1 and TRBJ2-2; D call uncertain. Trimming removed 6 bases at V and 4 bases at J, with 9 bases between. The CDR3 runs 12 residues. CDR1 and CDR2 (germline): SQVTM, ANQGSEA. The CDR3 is CSVLLSTGELFF. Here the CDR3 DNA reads TGCAGCGTCCTGCTTAGCACCGGGGAGCTGTTTTTT.

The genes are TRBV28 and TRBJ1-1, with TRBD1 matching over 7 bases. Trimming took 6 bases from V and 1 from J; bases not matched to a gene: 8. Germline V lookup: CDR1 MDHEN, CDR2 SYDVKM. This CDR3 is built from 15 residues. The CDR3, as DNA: TGTGCCAGCAGGATACCCGGGACAGAGAACACTGAAGCTTTCTTT. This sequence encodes CASRIPGTENTEAFF.

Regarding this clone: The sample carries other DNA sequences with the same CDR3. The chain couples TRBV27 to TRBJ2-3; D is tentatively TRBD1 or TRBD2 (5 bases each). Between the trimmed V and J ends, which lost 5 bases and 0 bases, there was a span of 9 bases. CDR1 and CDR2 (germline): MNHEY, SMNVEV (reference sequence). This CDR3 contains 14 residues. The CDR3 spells CASSLGPSTDTQYF. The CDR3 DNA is TGTGCCAGCAGTCTGGGACCGAGCACAGATACGCAGTATTTT.

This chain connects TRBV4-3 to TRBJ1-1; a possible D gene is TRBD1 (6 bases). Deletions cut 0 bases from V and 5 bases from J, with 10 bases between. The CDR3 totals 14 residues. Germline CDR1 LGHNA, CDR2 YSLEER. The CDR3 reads CASSQDAGETEAFF. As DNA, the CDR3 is TGCGCCAGCAGCCAAGATGCAGGGGAAACTGAAGCTTTCTTT.

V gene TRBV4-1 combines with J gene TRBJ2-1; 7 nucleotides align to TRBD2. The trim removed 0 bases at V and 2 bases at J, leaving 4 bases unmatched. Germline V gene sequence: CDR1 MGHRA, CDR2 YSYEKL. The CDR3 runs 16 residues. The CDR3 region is CASSQDRGVTYNEQFF. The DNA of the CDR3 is TGCGCCAGCAGCCAAGACCGGGGGGTCACCTACAATGAGCAGTTCTTC.

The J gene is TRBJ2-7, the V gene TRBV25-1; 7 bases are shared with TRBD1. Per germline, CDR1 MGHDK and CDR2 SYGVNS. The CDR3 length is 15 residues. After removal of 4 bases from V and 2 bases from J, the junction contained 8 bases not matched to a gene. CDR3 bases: TGTGCCAGCAGTGTCACCCGGGACAGACCCTACGAGCAGTACTTC. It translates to CASSVTRDRPYEQYF.

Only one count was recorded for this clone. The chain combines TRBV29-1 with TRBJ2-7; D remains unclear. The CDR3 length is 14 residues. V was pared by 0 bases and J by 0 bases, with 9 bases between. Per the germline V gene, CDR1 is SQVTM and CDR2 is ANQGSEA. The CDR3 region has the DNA TGCAGCGTTGAAGACAGACGAAGCTCCTACGAGCAGTACTTC. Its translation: CSVEDRRSSYEQYF.

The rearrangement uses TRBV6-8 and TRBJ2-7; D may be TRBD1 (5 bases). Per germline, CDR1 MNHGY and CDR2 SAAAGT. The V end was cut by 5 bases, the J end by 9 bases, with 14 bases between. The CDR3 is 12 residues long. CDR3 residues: CASSPRELVQYF. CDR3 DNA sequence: TGTGCCAGCAGTCCCAGGGAATTGGTGCAGTACTTC.

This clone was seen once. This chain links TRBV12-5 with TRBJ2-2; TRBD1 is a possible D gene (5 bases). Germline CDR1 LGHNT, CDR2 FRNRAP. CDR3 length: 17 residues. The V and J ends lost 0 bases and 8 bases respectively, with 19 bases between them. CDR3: CASGLVPVRETPGELFF. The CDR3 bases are TGTGCTAGTGGTTTGGTACCGGTCAGGGAAACACCGGGGGAGCTGTTTTTT.